The present TCR beta chain was sequenced within a study of T cells in Graves' hyperthyroidism and ophthalmopathy. For the study at large: Peripheral blood was taken when the disease was first diagnosed, before any treatment began.

TCR beta CDR3 regions were amplified from RNA. A first-round RT-PCR of the TCR CDR3 used the HTBI primer set. TCRdb re-derived calls from the multiplex PCR reads in MiXCR, one entry per CDR3 protein. The sample lists about 480,000 distinct CDR3 sequences; approximately 15% were seen once. This clonotype was observed at least ten times. Its specificity is unknown. Uncontrolled infection, other autoimmune disease, pregnancy or lactation led to exclusion. General study findings and limits: Prediction of ophthalmopathy progression came a median approximately 7 months pre-onset. Most thyroid clonotypes with frequency above 0.001 were detected in blood.

V trimming: 2 bases; J trimming: 3 bases; junction bases outside the gene matches: 7. Germline V CDR1 and CDR2: LNHDA, SQIVND (reference sequence). The CDR3 loop spans 16 amino acids. Input material: blood. The chain combines TRBV19 with TRBJ1-5, with TRBD1 matching over 7 bases. The receptor was derived from a woman aged 18-29 years with Graves' hyperthyroidism. In nucleotides, the CDR3 is TGTGCCAGTAGTATATACCCGACAGGGAACAATCAGCCCCAGCATTTT. Residues: CASSIYPTGNNQPQHF.